The clone carrying this T cell receptor (beta chain) was seen once. What it binds is not known. CDR3 length: 15 residues. Germline CDR1 SNHLY, CDR2 FYNNEI. V lost 6 bases, J lost 4 bases, and 8 bases stayed unmatched. Researchers ran the PCR with 60 Vbeta and 13 Jbeta primers. The protocol was immunoSEQ multiplex PCR, while the TCRdb copy is restricted to in-frame clones and leaves out a portion. The data contain 95,000 to 150,000 clones, around 72% of them seen just once; the ten biggest clones take up about 7.9%. Every donor was a healthy person donating bone marrow. Donors were nominally healthy when sampled, though unrecorded immune exposures were likely. The sample is drawn from a study of cytomegalovirus exposure and HLA in healthy donors. On the study more broadly: From HLA-typed donors, an early data release held 70 million to 95 million unique TCRs.

Points from the study as a whole: The authors listed some 150 TCR beta chains as cytomegalovirus-associated.

This receptor was identified in a woman in her thirties or forties in good health and CMV-seropositive. The specimen sequenced was PBMCs. V gene TRBV2 combines with J gene TRBJ2-1, with 8 bases that match TRBD1. The CDR3: CASRPGGQEYNEQFF. The CDR3 DNA follows: TGTGCCAGCAGGCCAGGGGGACAGGAGTACAATGAGCAGTTCTTC.